This T cell receptor beta chain comes out of a study of T cells after yellow fever vaccination (dated by TCRdb to about 2019). About the study as a whole: The SMART-Seq v4 Ultra Low Input RNA kit was used to prepare libraries from fractions with low cell numbers. To follow T-cell clones before and after primary and booster YFV17D yellow fever vaccination, bulk TCR alpha and beta repertoires were sequenced over time. Two healthy male donors, one aged 18 to 30 and one aged 30 to 40 years, made up the cohort. Blood was collected at multiple timepoints before and after primary and secondary immunization, and bulk PBMC replicates and cell subsets were isolated.

In light of the paper, this sample's treatment or condition label describes: live attenuated yellow fever vaccine strain. Two biological replicates of bulk PBMCs were collected at each blood-draw timepoint. PBMCs were isolated from peripheral blood using a standard Ficoll-Paque protocol. RNA was extracted with TriZol from bulk PBMCs, CD4 and CD8 fractions, and dextramer-positive and dextramer-negative fractions. TCR cDNA was synthesized by 5'RACE template switching, which introduced a universal primer site and unique molecular identifiers. Priming for cDNA synthesis came from both the TCR alpha and TCR beta constant segments. Libraries were amplified in two PCR steps, with sample barcodes and sequencing adapters added in the second step. Libraries were sequenced on Illumina HiSeq 2500 (2x100 bp) or NovaSeq (2x150 bp). In the paper's pipeline: MIGEC was used to demultiplex reads and collapse the reads into UMI consensus sequences, and MiXCR was used for V(D)J alignment. Clonotypes responding to the vaccine were identified with edgeR on replicate PBMC samples, with the criteria of FDR below 0.01 and a log2 fold change above 5 up to day 15. Bulk clonotypes were assigned CD4 or CD8 identity according to which sequenced CD4 or CD8 repertoire held them at higher abundance. In-frame beta chains were kept once TCRdb had trimmed the public reads at Q25 with fastp and called clones with MiXCR. Each entry is one CDR3 protein sequence, shown with its most common DNA and genes. The V and J calls come from TCRdb's annotation, not from the publication. The sample table lists hundreds of thousands of distinct CDR3 sequences, 8.5% to 10% of them with a count of one. The ten largest clones represent more than 15% of the sample.

Notes on this clonotype: Its antigen remains unidentified. Base quality data are lacking; no much larger clone is found one base away.

Counted from cysteine to phenylalanine, this CDR3 has 13 amino acids. Only CDR3 DNA remains: 39 bases, in frame from the first base. V loses 5 bases, J loses 11 bases, and the germline ends lie 17 bases apart. Based on the germline V gene, the CDR1 and CDR2 sequences are SGHRS and YFSETQ. What the study reported, not specific to this receptor: After the booster, most of the clones that had expanded following primary vaccination were detected again (just under 97% of CD4 and 88% of CD8), which suggests that memory was broadly maintained. The study included only a couple of donors, which limits how far the findings can be generalized. The secondary T-cell response was found to be weaker but faster than the primary response, with a peak reached on day 5 rather than on day 15. A small share of clonotypes occurred in both CD4 and CD8 compartments, likely arising from convergent recombination. Computational filtering was required because FACS-sorted repertoires could contain abundant contaminating clonotypes from the bulk population.

The sequenced sample was PBMCs, obtained on the day of the first yellow fever vaccination. The TCR originated in a man aged 18-30 years who received the YFV17D yellow fever vaccine. The sequence links TRBV5-1 to TRBJ2-1; the D gene could be either TRBD1 or TRBD2, each agreeing at 5 bases. The CDR3: CASRSSPRDQQFF. The DNA sequence reads TGCGCCAGCAGGTCTTCCCCGAGGGACCAGCAGTTCTTC. Extended through the reference TRBV5-1 and TRBJ2-1 proteins, this CDR3 yields the full variable domain: KAGVTQTPRYLIKTRGQQVTLSCSPISGHRSVSWYQQTPGQGLQFLFEYFSETQRNKGNFPGRFSGRQFSNSRSEMNVSTLELGDSALYLCASRSSPRDQQFFGPGTRLTVL.